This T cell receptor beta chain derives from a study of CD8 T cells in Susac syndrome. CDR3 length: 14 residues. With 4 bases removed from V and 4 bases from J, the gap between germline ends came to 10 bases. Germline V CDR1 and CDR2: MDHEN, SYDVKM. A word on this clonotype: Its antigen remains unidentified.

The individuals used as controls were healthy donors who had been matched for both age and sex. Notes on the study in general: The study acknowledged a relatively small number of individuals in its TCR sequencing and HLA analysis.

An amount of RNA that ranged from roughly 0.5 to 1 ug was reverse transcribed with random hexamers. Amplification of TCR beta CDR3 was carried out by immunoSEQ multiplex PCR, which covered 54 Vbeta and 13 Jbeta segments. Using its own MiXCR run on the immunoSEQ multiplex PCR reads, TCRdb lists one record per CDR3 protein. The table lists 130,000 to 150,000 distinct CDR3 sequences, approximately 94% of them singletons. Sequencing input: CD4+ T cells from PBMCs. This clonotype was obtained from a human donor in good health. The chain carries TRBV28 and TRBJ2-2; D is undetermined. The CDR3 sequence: CASSSVPSTGELFF. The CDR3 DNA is TGTGCCAGCAGTTCCGTACCGAGCACCGGGGAGCTGTTTTTT.